Listed here is a single TCR beta chain. V dropped 11 bases and J dropped 10 bases, with 18 bases sitting between them. CDR1 and CDR2 from the germline V gene are MDHEN and SYDVKM. The CDR3 is 13 amino acids. TCRdb's table, derived via immunoSEQ multiplex PCR, lists solely in-frame clones and lacks some. Among approximately 2,300,000 clones listed, roughly 90% were seen once. Everyone who donated was a Caucasian adult who lived in Nashville, Tennessee. The study separated CD4+ cells into CD45RA+ naive and CD45RA-negative memory subsets. These data are taken from a study of shared clonotypes between healthy human individuals. Study in general: The cohort had a couple of women and a few men, ages 18 to 49.

Material: naive CD4+ T cells from PBMCs. Subset given: CD45RA+ positively selected. This receptor was taken from a man younger than 30 in good health. Some clones in this sample may be carry-over from other donors' samples. The chain employs TRBV28 and TRBJ1-6, with a tentative D call TRBD1 (5 bases). The CDR3 spells CACRWGVGSPLHF. CDR3 in DNA: TGTGCCTGTCGATGGGGGGTAGGGTCACCCCTCCACTTT.